This TCR beta chain was sequenced during a study of shared clonotypes between healthy human individuals. About the study: The donor group consisted of a couple of women and a few men, aged 18 to 49.

This clone was seen a few times. The same CDR3 arises from other DNA sequences in this sample as well. Unsorted samples drew genomic DNA from some 82 million PBMCs. At the deep level, the assay was run. Once extracted for a subset, genomic DNA was divided evenly among several immunoSEQ plates. The data were produced by immunoSEQ multiplex PCR, yet TCRdb's version contains in-frame clones alone and is incomplete. Altogether about 490,000 clones are present, 79% being singletons, with the ten largest covering about 12%. Germline V gives CDR1 SGDLS, CDR2 YYNGEE. Trimming at V came to 2 bases and at J to 1 base, leaving 1 base not matched to a gene. The CDR3 consists of 14 residues.

The sample taken for sequencing was PBMCs. This clonotype originated in a woman between 35 and 50 years old in good health. Some clones in this sample may be carry-over from other donors' samples. V gene TRBV9 combines with J gene TRBJ2-7; 9 nucleotides align to TRBD2. CDR3 sequence: CASSVTSGSYEQYF. The CDR3 DNA reads TGTGCCAGCAGCGTTACTAGCGGGTCCTACGAGCAGTACTTC.